This TCR beta chain was captured in a study of control samples from healthy donors and cancer patients. Produced via immunoSEQ multiplex PCR; TCRdb's table is partial and in-frame only. The sample shows approximately 150,000 clones, 80% to 95% of them seen only once. J gave up 4 bases and V 0 bases, and 5 bases lay outside the gene matches. The CDR3 sequence is 16 residues long. Germline V gene lookup returns CDR1 MNHEY and CDR2 SVGAGI. Sequences were obtained from blood. This TCR was recovered from a woman in her twenties or thirties in good health. This chain links TRBV6-5 with TRBJ2-2, with 7 bases identical to TRBD2. CDR3 sequence (DNA): TGTGCCAGCAGTTACTCGGGTAGCGGGTCCACCGGGGAGCTGTTTTTT. As protein: CASSYSGSGSTGELFF.